The T cell receptor beta chain described here comes from a study of blood T cell repertoires in COVID-19. The V gene's germline CDR1 is KGHSH and CDR2 LQKENI. V was trimmed by 1 base and J by 0 bases, leaving 10 bases between them. CDR3 length: 16 residues. Repertoires were generated with immunoSEQ multiplex PCR, while TCRdb's copy carries only in-frame clones and drops some. The sample lists around 7,000 clones; 80% to 90% were seen once. The sample was peripheral blood. The chain uses TRBV18 and TRBJ1-3; D not certain. The receptor was derived from a human donor in a cohort sampled during active COVID-19. The donor label of this sample is uncertain. The CDR3 region has the DNA TGTGCCAGCTCACCACTTTCTCTAAACTCTGGAAACACCATATATTTT. Translated: CASSPLSLNSGNTIYF.